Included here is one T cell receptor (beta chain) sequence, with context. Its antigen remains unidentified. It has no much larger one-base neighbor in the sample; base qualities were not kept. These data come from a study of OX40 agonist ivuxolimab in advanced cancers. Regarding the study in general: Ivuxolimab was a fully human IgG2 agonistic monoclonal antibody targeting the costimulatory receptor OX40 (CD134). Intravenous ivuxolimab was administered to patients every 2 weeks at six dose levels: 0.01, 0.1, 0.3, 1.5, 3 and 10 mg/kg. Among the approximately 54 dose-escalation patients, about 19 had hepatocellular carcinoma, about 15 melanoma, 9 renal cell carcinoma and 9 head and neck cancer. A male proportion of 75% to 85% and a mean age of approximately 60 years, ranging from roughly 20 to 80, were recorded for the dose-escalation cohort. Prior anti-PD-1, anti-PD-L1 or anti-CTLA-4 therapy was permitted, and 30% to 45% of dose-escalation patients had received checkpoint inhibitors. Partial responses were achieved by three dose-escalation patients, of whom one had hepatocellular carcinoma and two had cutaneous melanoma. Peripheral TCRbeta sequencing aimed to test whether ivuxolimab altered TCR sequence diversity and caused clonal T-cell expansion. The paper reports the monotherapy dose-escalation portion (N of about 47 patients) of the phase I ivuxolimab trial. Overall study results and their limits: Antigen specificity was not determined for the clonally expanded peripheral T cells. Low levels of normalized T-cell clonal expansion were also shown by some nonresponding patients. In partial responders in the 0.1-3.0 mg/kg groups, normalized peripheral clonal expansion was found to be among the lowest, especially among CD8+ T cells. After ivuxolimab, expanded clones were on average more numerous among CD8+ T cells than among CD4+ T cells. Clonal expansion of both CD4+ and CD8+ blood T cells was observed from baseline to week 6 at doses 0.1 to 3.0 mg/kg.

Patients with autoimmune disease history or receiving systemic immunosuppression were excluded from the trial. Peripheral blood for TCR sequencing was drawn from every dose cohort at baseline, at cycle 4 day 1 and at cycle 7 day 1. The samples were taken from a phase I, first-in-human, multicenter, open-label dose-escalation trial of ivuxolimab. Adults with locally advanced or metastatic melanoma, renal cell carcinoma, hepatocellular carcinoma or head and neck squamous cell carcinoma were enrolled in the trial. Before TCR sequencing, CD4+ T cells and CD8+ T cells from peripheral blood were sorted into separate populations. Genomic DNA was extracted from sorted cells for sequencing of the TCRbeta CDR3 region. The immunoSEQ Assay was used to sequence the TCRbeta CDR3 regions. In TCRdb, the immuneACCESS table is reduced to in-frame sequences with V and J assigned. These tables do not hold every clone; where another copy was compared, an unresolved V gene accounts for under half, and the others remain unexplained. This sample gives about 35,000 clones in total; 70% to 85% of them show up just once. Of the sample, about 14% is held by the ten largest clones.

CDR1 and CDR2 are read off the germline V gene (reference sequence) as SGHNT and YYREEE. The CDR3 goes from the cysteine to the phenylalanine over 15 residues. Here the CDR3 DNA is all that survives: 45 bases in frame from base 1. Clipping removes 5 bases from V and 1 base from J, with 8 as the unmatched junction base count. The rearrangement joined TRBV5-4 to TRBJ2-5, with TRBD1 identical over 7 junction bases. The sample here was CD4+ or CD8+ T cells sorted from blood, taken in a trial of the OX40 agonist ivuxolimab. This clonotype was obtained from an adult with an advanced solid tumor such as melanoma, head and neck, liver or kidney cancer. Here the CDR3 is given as CASSLGTVTQETQYF. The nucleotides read TGTGCCAGCAGTCTTGGGACAGTGACCCAAGAGACCCAGTACTTC.